The 15 T cell receptor beta chains given below trace back to one sample, sequenced in a study of post-analysis software for immune sequencing data. TCR beta cDNA libraries had unique molecular identifiers. TCRdb ran MiXCR on the PCR reads and lists one entry per CDR3 protein. The sample shows hundreds of thousands of distinct CDR3 sequences, around 27% of them seen only once. General observations from the study: In patients, TRBV5-6, TRBV5-1 and TRBV20-1 belonged to five TRBV segments found more frequently than in controls.

What these receptors recognize is not known. The sequenced sample was blood. These receptors originate from a girl aged 5-17 years with multiple sclerosis.

In its sample, this clonotype was seen many times. The chain's CDR3 is CASSYPDNEQFF. The DNA for the CDR3 is TGTGCCAGCAGTTACCCGGACAATGAGCAGTTCTTC. The chain couples TRBV6-5 to TRBJ2-1; no reliable D call. V dropped 2 bases and J dropped 5 bases, with 4 bases sitting between them. Germline V lookup: CDR1 MNHEY, CDR2 SVGAGI. The CDR3 length is 12 residues.

Worth noting for this clonotype: The conserved phenylalanine or tryptophan normally closing the CDR3 is absent here, so this likely arose from a read error. This sequence joins TRBV20-1 and TRBJ2-3; 7 bases match TRBD1. The CDR3 sequence is 13 residues long. Germline loops: CDR1 DFQATT, CDR2 SNEGSKA (reference sequence). V lost 3 bases, J lost 11 bases, and 11 bases stayed unmatched. This chain's CDR3 is CSASQGTADQQYC. CDR3 sequence (DNA): TGCAGTGCTAGCCAGGGGACAGCCGATCAGCAGTATTGT.

Concerning this clonotype itself: An end of the junction differs from the germline gene, which may be a read error. The rearrangement uses TRBV5-1 and TRBJ2-1; D remains ambiguous. The CDR3 has 16 residues. Germline CDR1 reads SGHRS; CDR2 reads YFSETQ. Written as DNA, the CDR3 is TGTGCCAGCAGCTTGGCTGGTAGGAGCTCCTACAATGAGCAGTTCTTC. It codes for CASSLAGRSSYNEQFF.

This rearrangement joins TRBV20-1 to TRBJ2-4, with a weak D call TRBD2 (5 bases). The DNA matches TRBJ2-5 better at its end, which makes the J call doubtful. The CDR3 is 12 residues long. Germline loops: CDR1 DFQATT, CDR2 SNEGSKA (reference sequence). The CDR3, as DNA: TGCAGTGCTGGAGCGGTCCGAGAGACCCAGTACTTC. As protein: CSAGAVRETQYF.

Only a few counts were recorded for this clonotype. The gene calls are TRBV2 and TRBJ2-1; TRBD1 agrees at 7 bases. The V gene end was trimmed by 4 bases and the J gene end by 4 bases; junction bases not matched to a gene: 7. Germline CDR1 and CDR2: SNHLY and FYNNEI. This CDR3 comprises 15 residues. CDR3 sequence: CASSAFQGDYNEQFF. The DNA of the CDR3 is TGTGCCAGCAGTGCGTTTCAGGGGGATTACAATGAGCAGTTCTTC.

This chain joins TRBV3-1 and TRBJ2-5; D possibly uses TRBD1 or TRBD2 (6 bases each). Judging by the DNA end, TRBJ2-7 fits better; the J call may be wrong. This CDR3 has 15 amino acids. Per the germline V gene, CDR1 is LGHDT and CDR2 is YNNKEL (reference sequence). The CDR3 region is CASSQDPGGWDEQYF. As DNA, the CDR3 is TGTGCCAGCAGCCAAGATCCCGGGGGCTGGGACGAGCAGTACTTC.

The rearrangement links TRBV20-1 to TRBJ2-7; D may be TRBD2 (6 bases). V lost 1 base and J lost 2, with 15 bases in between. CDR1 is DFQATT and CDR2 is SNEGSKA in the germline V gene (reference sequence). This CDR3 has 15 amino acids. The DNA for the CDR3 is TGCAGTGCTAGAGGCCCTGGGGGGTCTCCCTACGAGCAGTACTTC. Amino acids: CSARGPGGSPYEQYF.

This sequence joins TRBV2 and TRBJ2-1; tentatively, D is TRBD2 (7 bases). The CDR3 has 12 amino acids. Germline V gene sequence: CDR1 SNHLY, CDR2 FYNNEI. The CDR3 sequence: CVPRGGANEQFF. The DNA for the CDR3 is TGTGTCCCGAGAGGGGGGGCGAATGAGCAGTTCTTC. Variable domain in full (rest from reference TRBV2 and TRBJ2-1): EPEVTQTPSHQVTQMGQEVILRCVPISNHLYFYWYRQILGQKVEFLVSFYNNEISEKSEIFDDQFSVERPDGSNFTLKIRSTKLEDSAMYFCVPRGGANEQFFGPGTRLTVL.

The V call is TRBV10-1, the J call TRBJ2-1; unclear D gene. V was trimmed by 4 bases and J by 5 bases, leaving 15 bases between them. This CDR3 region has 15 residues. Per germline, CDR1 WNHNN and CDR2 SYGVQD (reference sequence). CDR3 coding DNA: TGCGCCAGCAGTGTAGGGCGGACGGAAGACAATGAGCAGTTCTTC. Its protein is CASSVGRTEDNEQFF.

This clonotype was detected only a few times. CDR3 amino acids: CASSFGPGGNTDTQYF. DNA of the CDR3: TGCGCCAGCAGCTTTGGGCCGGGGGGGAACACAGATACGCAGTATTTT. V gene TRBV5-1 combines with J gene TRBJ2-3; TRBD2 aligns across 8 bases. The ends lost 2 bases at V and 2 bases at J; junction bases unmatched: 7. This CDR3 is built from 16 residues. CDR1 is SGHRS and CDR2 is YFSETQ in the germline V gene. The whole variable domain, remainder taken from reference TRBV5-1 and TRBJ2-3, is KAGVTQTPRYLIKTRGQQVTLSCSPISGHRSVSWYQQTPGQGLQFLFEYFSETQRNKGNFPGRFSGRQFSNSRSEMNVSTLELGDSALYLCASSFGPGGNTDTQYFGPGTRLTVL.

Many counts were recorded for this clonotype. The chain links TRBV24-1 to TRBJ2-7; 7 bases fit TRBD1. The CDR3 is 14 amino acids. Germline CDR1 reads KGHDR; CDR2 reads SFDVKD. Losses at the gene ends were 5 bases for V and 2 bases for J; bases not matched to a gene: 5. Here the CDR3 DNA reads TGTGCCACCAGTGGTTCCGGGACAGCCTACGAGCAGTACTTC. Its translation: CATSGSGTAYEQYF.

J is TRBJ1-1 and V is TRBV4-1, with a tentative D call TRBD1 (6 bases). Trimming removed 3 bases from V and 0 bases from J, with 14 bases in between. The CDR3 totals 16 residues. Per the germline V gene, CDR1 is MGHRA and CDR2 is YSYEKL. The CDR3 loop reads CASSHLDRTLNTEAFF. CDR3 coding DNA: TGCGCCAGCAGCCACCTCGACAGGACTTTGAACACTGAAGCTTTCTTT.

To note about this clonotype: At one end the junction does not follow the germline gene, possibly because of a read error. The rearrangement uses TRBV10-3 and TRBJ2-5; 9 positions agree with TRBD1. This CDR3 has 16 residues. The germline gives CDR1 ENHRY, CDR2 SYGVKD. The CDR3 loop reads CAISESHTGGQETQNF. CDR3 coding DNA: TGTGCCATCAGTGAGTCCCACACAGGGGGCCAAGAGACCCAGAACTTC.

This clonotype was detected only once. One junction end disagrees with the germline gene, perhaps due to a read error. The chain couples TRBV6-1 to TRBJ2-7, with 9 nucleotides matching TRBD1. There are 15 residues in the CDR3. CDR1 is MNHNS and CDR2 is SASEGT in the germline V gene. The CDR3 DNA reads as TGTACCAGCAGTGAATGGACAGGGGAGTCCTACGAGCAGTACTTC. Amino acids: CTSSEWTGESYEQYF.

V gene TRBV12-3 or TRBV12-4 combines with J gene TRBJ1-5; D might be TRBD1 (6 bases). Between the trimmed V and J ends, which lost 7 bases and 4 bases, there was a span of 8 bases. This CDR3 is built from 12 residues. The CDR3 DNA reads TGTGCCAGCAACAGGGTAAATCAGCCCCAGCATTTT. This encodes CASNRVNQPQHF.